These 21 T cell receptor beta chains share one sample of origin, sequenced in a study of shared clonotypes between healthy human individuals (dated by TCRdb to about 2020). Library method: the immunoSEQ multiplex PCR assay. TCRdb retrieved this table from immuneACCESS and kept in-frame rearrangements only. Not all clones are present; in checked studies, unresolved V genes account for under half, and no reason is known for the remainder. This sample holds more than 2 million clones; about 94% were observed only once. The top ten clonotypes cover more than 0.1% of the sample. The sample consisted of naive CD4+ T cells sorted from blood. In the paper's terms, the cell subset or site label means: CD45RA+ positively selected. The receptors here all came from a man between 18 and 29 years old in good health.

This chain connects TRBV7-3 to TRBJ2-5, with a weak D call TRBD1 (5 bases). With 5 bases removed from V and 5 bases from J, the gap between germline ends came to 12 bases. This CDR3 region has 13 residues. Germline lookup yields CDR1 SGHTA and CDR2 FQGTGA. CDR3 DNA sequence: TGTGCCAGCAGCCATAGACCAGGGGAGACCCAGTACTTC. Amino acids: CASSHRPGETQYF.

This chain joins TRBV6-1 and TRBJ2-6; D is ambiguous. V gave up 5 bases and J gave up 4 bases, with 12 bases separating them. The CDR3 sequence is 15 residues long. Germline CDR1 and CDR2: MNHNS and SASEGT. In DNA, the CDR3 is TGTGCCAGCAGTAAGTACAGCTTAGGGGCCAACGTCCTGACTTTC. It is translated as CASSKYSLGANVLTF.

The CDR3 DNA is TGTGCCAGTAGTATTGGAAGATTCACTGAAGCTTTCTTT. Amino acid sequence: CASSIGRFTEAFF. The chain has TRBV19 and TRBJ1-1; D gene unclear. V shed 3 bases and J shed 4 bases, with 9 bases lying between them. This CDR3 is 13 amino acids long. Germline values: CDR1 LNHDA, CDR2 SQIVND (reference sequence).

The chain uses TRBV5-4 and TRBJ1-4, with TRBD1 matching over 7 bases. V shed 1 base and J 0 bases; nucleotides not matched to a gene: 3. The CDR3 has 16 residues. CDR1 is SGHNT and CDR2 is YYREEE in the germline V gene (reference sequence). CDR3 loop: CASSLYQGATNEKLFF. CDR3 coding DNA: TGTGCCAGCAGCTTGTACCAGGGGGCAACTAATGAAAAACTGTTTTTT.

J is TRBJ2-7 and V is TRBV7-6; a weak D match, TRBD1 (6 bases). This CDR3 spans 15 amino acids. Trimming pared 3 bases from V and 2 bases from J, leaving 14 bases between. Germline CDR1 is SGHVS and CDR2 is FNYEAQ. The CDR3 here is CASSLGRQAAYEQYF. The CDR3 nucleotides read TGTGCCAGCAGCTTGGGCCGACAGGCAGCCTACGAGCAGTACTTC.

The rearrangement links TRBV2 to TRBJ1-6; 7 nucleotides agree with TRBD1. CDR3 length: 15 residues. Germline CDR1 SNHLY, CDR2 FYNNEI. After removal of 6 bases from V and 5 bases from J, the junction contained 7 bases not matched to a gene. CDR3: CASSAGQRDNSPLHF. In DNA, the CDR3 is TGTGCCAGCAGCGCGGGACAGCGAGATAATTCACCCCTCCACTTT.

The genes are TRBV5-6 and TRBJ2-5, with 10 bases lining up with TRBD1. Trimming at V came to 2 bases and at J to 4 bases, leaving 8 bases not matched to a gene. This CDR3 has 16 amino acids. In germline, CDR1 is SGHDT, CDR2 YYEEEE. CDR3 loop: CASSFTRDRGPETQYF. The CDR3 DNA sequence: TGTGCCAGCAGCTTTACCCGTGACAGGGGGCCAGAGACCCAGTACTTC.

The V and J genes are TRBV29-1 and TRBJ1-1; the match to TRBD1 covers 9 bases. The CDR3 is 14 residues long. The germline V gene encodes CDR1 SQVTM and CDR2 ANQGSEA. Germline trimming cut 5 bases from V and 8 bases from J; bases unmatched to any gene: 12. DNA for the CDR3: TGCAGCGTTTTAGGGACAGGGAAAACCTTCGAAGCTTTCTTT. It translates to CSVLGTGKTFEAFF.

This chain connects TRBV6-6 to TRBJ2-3; D is unclear. The germline V gene encodes CDR1 MNHNY and CDR2 SVGAGI (reference sequence). The CDR3 length is 13 residues. The V end lost 7 bases, the J end lost 7 bases, and 15 bases lay between the germline ends. DNA of the CDR3: TGTGCCAGCACCCCAAAGCAGGTACATACGCAGTATTTT. Amino acid sequence: CASTPKQVHTQYF.

The chain couples TRBV27 to TRBJ2-7; possible D gene TRBD2, 5 bases. Trimming shortened V by 3 bases and J by 2 bases, and 29 bases separated the two germline ends. Germline V CDR1 and CDR2: MNHEY, SMNVEV (reference sequence). The CDR3 loop spans 20 amino acids. CDR3 DNA sequence: TGTGCCAGCAGTTTGATACGGATTGGTACGAGATTTTCGGGGACCTACGAGCAGTACTTC. Amino acid sequence: CASSLIRIGTRFSGTYEQYF.

The J gene is TRBJ1-2, the V gene TRBV30; 8 bases fit TRBD1. This CDR3 is 14 amino acids long. Looked up from germline, CDR1 is GTSNPN and CDR2 is SVGIG (reference sequence). Unmatched junction bases numbered 8, after V lost 4 bases and J lost 4 bases. The CDR3 region has the DNA TGTGCCTGGACCCCGACAGGGGCTCCCTATGGCTACACCTTC. Translation: CAWTPTGAPYGYTF.

The chain uses TRBV4-3 and TRBJ1-2; a weak D match, TRBD1 (6 bases). Germline V gene sequence: CDR1 LGHNA, CDR2 YSLEER. Trimming took 4 bases from V and 7 from J, leaving 25 bases between them. The CDR3 length is 17 residues. Written as DNA, the CDR3 is TGCGCCAGCAGCCCGACCATGGCTGGGACATCTGGCAGTGGCTACACCTTC. Translating it yields CASSPTMAGTSGSGYTF.

The rearrangement joins TRBV7-8 to TRBJ1-4, with D unresolved. V lost 1 base to trimming and J lost 4 bases, with 7 bases between them. In germline, CDR1 is SGHVS, CDR2 FQNEAQ. The CDR3 has 14 amino acids. The CDR3 is CASSLGPFNEKLFF. Written as DNA, the CDR3 is TGTGCCAGCAGCTTAGGGCCATTTAATGAAAAACTGTTTTTT.

The rearrangement joins TRBV7-2 to TRBJ2-1; 8 nucleotides align to TRBD2. V trimming: 2 bases; J trimming: 7 bases; junction bases outside the gene matches: 7. In germline, CDR1 is SGHTA, CDR2 FQGNSA. CDR3 length: 15 residues. The CDR3, as DNA: TGTGCCAGCAGCTTACTAGCGGGCATCTCGAATGAGCAGTTCTTC. It yields the protein CASSLLAGISNEQFF. The full variable domain, with the rest looked up from reference TRBV7-2 and TRBJ2-1, is GAGVSQSPSNKVTEKGKDVELRCDPISGHTALYWYRQSLGQGLEFLIYFQGNSAPDKSGLPSDRFSAERTGGSVSTLTIQRTQQEDSAVYLCASSLLAGISNEQFFGPGTRLTVL.

The gene calls are TRBV25-1 and TRBJ1-6; D perhaps matches TRBD1 (5 bases). Germline V gene sequence: CDR1 MGHDK, CDR2 SYGVNS. There are 17 residues in the CDR3. Trimming shortened V by 3 bases and J by 9 bases, and 21 bases separated the two germline ends. The CDR3 sequence: CASSDDGGKRGSSPLHF. CDR3 sequence (DNA): TGTGCCAGCAGTGATGACGGGGGGAAAAGGGGCAGTTCACCCCTCCACTTT. Full variable domain (remainder filled in from reference TRBV25-1 and TRBJ1-6): EADIYQTPRYLVIGTGKKITLECSQTMGHDKMYWYQQDPGMELHLIHYSYGVNSTEKGDLSSESTVSRIRTEHFPLTLESARPSHTSQYLCASSDDGGKRGSSPLHFGNGTRLTVT.

The CDR3 protein is CASSFWDRSAYEQYF. In DNA, the CDR3 is TGCGCCAGCAGCTTTTGGGACAGGAGCGCCTACGAGCAGTACTTC. The chain recombines TRBV5-1 with TRBJ2-7, with TRBD1 identical over 8 bases. After removal of 2 bases from V and 2 bases from J, the junction contained 6 bases not matched to a gene. This CDR3 spans 15 amino acids. Looked up from germline, CDR1 is SGHRS and CDR2 is YFSETQ.

The chain couples TRBV29-1 to TRBJ1-1; D uncertain. The CDR3 loop spans 15 amino acids. Trimming removed 4 bases from V and 5 bases from J, with 20 bases in between. Germline V gives CDR1 SQVTM, CDR2 ANQGSEA. CDR3 protein: CSVVGGPGLSTEAFF. CDR3 sequence (DNA): TGCAGCGTTGTGGGAGGGCCCGGGCTCAGTACTGAAGCTTTCTTT.

The chain is built from TRBV2 and TRBJ1-2, with D perhaps TRBD1 (6 bases). Trimming removed 3 bases at V and 6 bases at J, with 11 bases between. There are 13 residues in the CDR3. Germline loops: CDR1 SNHLY, CDR2 FYNNEI. CDR3 sequence: CASSDGGLDGYTF. The CDR3, as DNA: TGTGCCAGCAGTGATGGGGGCTTGGATGGCTACACCTTC.

This clone came up a few times. The same CDR3 also results from other DNA sequences found in this sample. The chain is built from TRBV11-2 and TRBJ1-1, with D unresolved. The CDR3 totals 13 residues. The germline V gene encodes CDR1 SGHAT and CDR2 FQNNGV. V lost 1 base to trimming and J lost 1 base, with 4 bases between them. CDR3 sequence reads: CASSLVENTEAFF. In nucleotides, the CDR3 is TGTGCCAGCAGCTTAGTGGAGAACACTGAAGCTTTCTTT.

The chain has TRBV10-3 and TRBJ2-7; TRBD1 agrees at 7 bases. This CDR3 contains 15 residues. Germline assignment: CDR1 ENHRY and CDR2 SYGVKD. J lost 7 bases, V lost 4 bases, and 13 bases had no gene match. For the CDR3, the DNA is TGTGCCATCAGTGCCCCCAGGGACAGTTCAGGAGAGCAGTACTTC. The encoded protein is CAISAPRDSSGEQYF.

The V gene is TRBV6-1, the J gene TRBJ1-2; the D is unclear. The CDR3 loop spans 15 amino acids. CDR1 MNHNS and CDR2 SASEGT come from the germline V gene. Trimming removed 0 bases from V and 1 base from J, with 9 bases in between. In DNA, the CDR3 is TGTGCCAGCAGTGAAGCGGGCGGAGATAACTATGGCTACACCTTC. Translated, it gives CASSEAGGDNYGYTF.